This TCR beta chain was sequenced during a study of CD8 T cells in ankylosing spondylitis. TCRdb passed the 5' RACE reads through MiXCR, listing each CDR3 protein once. The sample carries fewer than 130,000 distinct CDR3 sequences, 24% recorded once. Study conclusions and caveats: Seven or eight highly homologous variants made up a TCR beta motif, and this motif appeared characteristic of ankylosing spondylitis blood. Some of these motif variants have turned up before, in reports on reactive arthritis synovial fluid and blood.

This clonotype was detected a few times. Its antigen is not known. The junction had 2 bases not matched to a gene; V was cut back by 6 bases and J by 0 bases. The CDR3 loop spans 14 amino acids. CDR1 SGHTA and CDR2 FQGNSA come from the germline V gene. This chain links TRBV7-2 with TRBJ1-2; 9 bases agree with TRBD1. Material for sequencing was synovial fluid, either unsorted or a sorted T cell fraction (not recorded which). The source of this sequence is a male donor with ankylosing spondylitis. CDR3 region: CASRRTGANYGYTF. The CDR3 nucleotides are TGTGCCAGCAGACGGACAGGGGCTAACTATGGCTACACCTTC.